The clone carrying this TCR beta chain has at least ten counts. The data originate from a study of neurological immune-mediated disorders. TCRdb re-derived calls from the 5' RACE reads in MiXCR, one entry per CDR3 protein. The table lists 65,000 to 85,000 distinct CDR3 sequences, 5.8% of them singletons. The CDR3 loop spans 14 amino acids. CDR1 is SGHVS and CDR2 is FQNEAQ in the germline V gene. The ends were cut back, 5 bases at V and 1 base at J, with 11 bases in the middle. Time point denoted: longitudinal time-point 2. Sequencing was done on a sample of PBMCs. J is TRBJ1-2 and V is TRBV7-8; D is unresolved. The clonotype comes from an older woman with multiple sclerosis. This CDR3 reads CASSPRPDNYGYTF. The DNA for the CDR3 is TGTGCCAGCAGCCCACGTCCGGATAACTATGGCTACACCTTC.